This record concerns one T cell receptor (beta chain) sequence. This sample was included in a study of blood T cell repertoires in COVID-19. Study details: Acute and convalescent COVID-19 specimens originated in the United States, Italy and Spain.

This CDR3 is built from 12 residues. Germline CDR1 SGHRS, CDR2 YFSETQ. V lost 0 bases, J lost 15 bases, and 13 bases lay in between. Using immunoSEQ multiplex PCR, the repertoire was profiled, and TCRdb retains in-frame clones only, with some absent. The sample consists of 150,000 to 200,000 clones, about nine tenths of them appearing once. Sequencing input: peripheral blood. The receptor was derived from a woman in her twenties or thirties with acute or convalescent COVID-19. J is TRBJ2-1 and V is TRBV5-1; TRBD2 is a possible D gene (6 bases). The CDR3 bases are TGCGCCAGCAGCTTGGGGAGGGAAAGGCTGTTCTTC. Residues: CASSLGRERLFF.